A selection of T cell receptor beta chains follows, all from one sample in a study of T cell repertoires in cytomegalovirus infection. For these TCRs, the target antigens are not known. TCRdb passed the reads through MiXCR, listing each CDR3 protein once. Counted here are hundreds of thousands of distinct CDR3 sequences, 31% occurring once; the ten biggest clones make up about an eighth. The sequencing used cultured CD8+ T cells from PBMCs, collected from culture after CMV antigen stimulation. The origin of the receptors is a human donor in good health (CMV status not recorded). Some clones in this sample may be carry-over from other donors' samples. CDR3s include the opening cysteine and the closing phenylalanine or tryptophan. A D gene is named only where the DNA matches it firmly. A clone size is listed for some rows: how often the clone was seen (once, few, many), or a class if it is expanded.

TRBV27	NA	TRBJ2-3	NA	TGTGCCAGCGGGCTGCCAGGGGTTAAAGATACGCAGTATTTT	CASGLPGVKDTQYF
TRBV19	TRBD2	TRBJ2-1	NA	TGTGCCAGTAGTTCTCGACTAGCACGGGGCAATGAGCAGTTCTTC	CASSSRLARGNEQFF
TRBV12-3/TRBV12-4	TRBD1	TRBJ1-2	NA	TGTGCCAGCAGCTCCCTTGAGGGGGCTAGAGGCTACACCTTC	CASSSLEGARGYTF
TRBV27	NA	TRBJ1-1	few	TGTGCCAGCAGCTTAGACAGGAGGTTGAACACTGAAGCTTTCTTT	CASSLDRRLNTEAFF
TRBV28	NA	TRBJ1-1	few	TGTGCCAGCTTTTTGGAGGCGAACACTGAAGCTTTCTTT	CASFLEANTEAFF
TRBV7-7	NA	TRBJ2-1	few	TGTGCTAGCCAAGACGGTAGCAATGAGCAGTTCTTC	CASQDGSNEQFF
TRBV12-5	NA	TRBJ2-6	few	TGTGCTAGTGGTCTCCGTACCAACGTCCTGACTTTC	CASGLRTNVLTF
TRBV7-6	TRBD2	TRBJ2-5	many	TGTGCCAGCAGCGCAGGGACTAGCGGGGGCCGGTACTACCAAGAGACCCAGTACTTC	CASSAGTSGGRYYQETQYF
TRBV20-1	TRBD1	TRBJ1-1	few	TGCAGTGCTAGAGATGGACAGGGTAACACTGAAGCTTTCTTT	CSARDGQGNTEAFF
TRBV9	NA	TRBJ2-3	few	TGTGCCAGCAGCGAGGAGGCACCTAGCACAGATACGCAGTATTTT	CASSEEAPSTDTQYF
TRBV5-4	TRBD2	TRBJ2-1	few	TGTGCCAGCAGCTTGCTAGTACTAGCGGACAATGAGCAGTTCTTC	CASSLLVLADNEQFF
TRBV6-2/TRBV6-3	NA	TRBJ1-1	NA	TGTGCCAGCAGTTACCCCCGGGACGGACTCTTTGGTAGTGAAGCTTTCTTT	CASSYPRDGLFGSEAFF
TRBV6-5	TRBD1	TRBJ1-4	many	TGTGCCAGCAGTTACGGACAGGCCGCCGCTAATGAAAAACTGTTTTTT	CASSYGQAAANEKLFF
TRBV2	NA	TRBJ1-1	NA	TGTGCCAGCACCGAGCTCATGAACACTGAAGCTTTCTTT	CASTELMNTEAFF
TRBV5-1	NA	TRBJ1-2	NA	TGCGCCAGCAGCTTGGCCGGGCGTCCTAACTATGGCTACACCTTC	CASSLAGRPNYGYTF
TRBV10-1	NA	TRBJ2-7	NA	TGCGCCAGCAGTGAGTCGACGGATAGCTACTACGAGCAGTACTTC	CASSESTDSYYEQYF
TRBV12-5	NA	TRBJ1-2	NA	TGTGCTAGTGGTTTGGGGGCGTTATACATGGCCTACACCTTC	CASGLGALYMAYTF
TRBV6-2/TRBV6-3	NA	TRBJ2-7	NA	TGTGCCAGTAGCGGCGCCGGGACAACGGCCTACGAGCAGTACTTC	CASSGAGTTAYEQYF
TRBV12-3/TRBV12-4	TRBD1	TRBJ1-1	many	TGTGCCAGCAGTTTAGGTGACAGGGGACCTTTCTTT	CASSLGDRGPFF
TRBV7-2	TRBD1	TRBJ2-5	NA	TGTGCCAGCAACCAGGGGGCTTCAGAGACCCAGTACTTC	CASNQGASETQYF
TRBV12-3/TRBV12-4	NA	TRBJ1-5	NA	TGTGCCAGCGCTATGGGGGGCGGCCGGGGGCCCCAGCATTTT	CASAMGGGRGPQHF
TRBV7-2	NA	TRBJ1-5	NA	TGTGCCAGCAGCTTAACGAATGGCAATCAGCCCCAGCATTTT	CASSLTNGNQPQHF
TRBV11-2	NA	TRBJ1-5	NA	TGTGCCAGCAGCCCTACGGACGGAAGCAATCAGCCCCAGCATTTT	CASSPTDGSNQPQHF
TRBV12-3/TRBV12-4	TRBD2	TRBJ2-1	few	TGTGCCAGCAGTTTACGCGGGGGGTTATGGAATGAGCAGTTCTTC	CASSLRGGLWNEQFF
TRBV19	TRBD1	TRBJ2-2	once	TGTGCCAGTAGTATTTCCGGGGACAGGGTTTACACCGGGGAGCTGTTTTTT	CASSISGDRVYTGELFF
TRBV6-2/TRBV6-3	NA	TRBJ1-1	NA	TGTGCCAGCAGTGTGAACCCTTCGGGAGCTTTCTTT	CASSVNPSGAFF
TRBV19	NA	TRBJ2-1	NA	TGTGCCAGTAGTACCCAAGACGGCGGGTTGGGTGAGCAGTTCTTC	CASSTQDGGLGEQFF
TRBV29-1	NA	TRBJ1-1	NA	TGCAGCGTTGAAGGGGGCCTAGAACCTGAAGCTTTCTTT	CSVEGGLEPEAFF
TRBV2	NA	TRBJ2-7	few	TGTGCCACCCTAGGGTTCGAGCAGTACTTC	CATLGFEQYF
TRBV7-4	TRBD1	TRBJ1-5	NA	TGTGCCAACAGTACAGGGGGAAGCAATCAGCCCCAGCATTTT	CANSTGGSNQPQHF
TRBV28	NA	TRBJ2-1	NA	TGTGCCAGCAGTTTAAGAGGAGTCCTAACCTACAATGAGCAGTTCTTC	CASSLRGVLTYNEQFF
TRBV7-7	NA	TRBJ2-5	many	TGTGCTAGCAGCCGCCGGGCCCGGACAGAGACCCAGTACTTC	CASSRRARTETQYF
TRBV7-2	TRBD1	TRBJ2-3	many	TGTGCCAGCAGCCCACGGACAGGGGGCCTTGATACGCAGTATTTT	CASSPRTGGLDTQYF